This T cell receptor (beta chain) was recorded in a study of OX40 agonist ivuxolimab in advanced cancers. Across the whole study: Patients received intravenous ivuxolimab every 2 weeks at 0.01 to 10 mg/kg.

The protocol was immunoSEQ multiplex PCR, while the TCRdb copy is restricted to in-frame clones and leaves out a portion. The top ten hold 50% to 60% of the sample, which has 40,000 to 50,000 clones, over 75% seen once. Regarding the study as a whole: There were also nonresponders showing low normalized T-cell clonal expansion.

Points on this clone: Its antigen is undetermined.

Trimming left V 5 bases short and J 0 bases short, with 14 bases between. Germline V gene data show CDR1 as MDHEN and CDR2 as SYDVKM. There are 16 residues in the CDR3. The V gene is TRBV28, the J gene TRBJ2-4, with a weak D call TRBD1 (6 bases). The sample here was CD4+ or CD8+ T cells sorted from blood, taken in a trial of the OX40 agonist ivuxolimab. The sequence derives from an adult with an advanced solid tumor such as melanoma, head and neck, liver or kidney cancer. The CDR3, as DNA: TGTGCCAGCAGTAAAGGACAGAAGCTAGCCAAAAACATTCAGTACTTC. This codes for CASSKGQKLAKNIQYF.